A single sample gave rise to the 14 T cell receptor beta chains below, sequenced in a study of breast tumors, draining lymph nodes, adjacent tissues. Breast cancer patients provided tissue from their axillary draining lymph nodes. TCRdb analysed the multiplex PCR reads with MiXCR anew, one entry per CDR3 protein. The sample gives some 120,000 distinct CDR3 sequences, about 20% of which show up once; roughly 3.5% is in the top ten. Source material: axillary lymph node tissue. The source is a female donor with breast cancer. Some clones in this sample may be carry-over from other donors' samples.

This clonotype was seen ten or more times. The chain joins TRBV27 to TRBJ2-7; tentatively, D is TRBD1 or TRBD2 (6 bases each). With 6 bases removed from V and 5 bases from J, the gap between germline ends came to 14 bases. CDR1 is MNHEY and CDR2 is SMNVEV in the germline V gene (reference sequence). The CDR3 totals 13 residues. DNA of the CDR3: TGTGCCAGCAGCCCTCCGGGGGCCCACGAGCAGTACTTC. It translates to CASSPPGAHEQYF.

This clonotype was recorded many times. This chain links TRBV29-1 with TRBJ2-3; either TRBD1 or TRBD2 may supply D (5 bases each). CDR1 is SQVTM and CDR2 is ANQGSEA in the germline V gene. CDR3 length: 12 amino acids. Trimming took off 4 bases at V and 1 base at J, with 6 bases between the two ends. The CDR3 region has the DNA TGCAGCGTTGGGGACGGCACAGATACGCAGTATTTT. Its translation: CSVGDGTDTQYF.

This clonotype was counted only a few times. This chain connects TRBV3-1 to TRBJ1-2, with TRBD1 identical over 11 bases. The CDR3 has 17 amino acids. J gave up 5 bases and V 5 bases, and 13 bases lay outside the gene matches. From germline, CDR1 is LGHDT and CDR2 YNNKEL (reference sequence). CDR3 nucleotides: TGTGCCAGCAGCACCCGGACAGGGGGCAGACTGCAGTATGGCTACACCTTC. Protein: CASSTRTGGRLQYGYTF.

The table lists this clonotype with many counts. The rearrangement links TRBV19 to TRBJ2-5; 9 nucleotides line up with TRBD2. V gave up 4 bases and J gave up 5 bases; unmatched junction bases: 5. CDR3 length: 14 residues. The germline V gene encodes CDR1 LNHDA and CDR2 SQIVND (reference sequence). The CDR3 here is CASSTAGGVETQYF. CDR3 DNA sequence: TGTGCCAGTAGTACGGCGGGAGGGGTTGAGACCCAGTACTTC.

This clonotype was detected many times. The rearrangement uses TRBV13 and TRBJ2-2; perhaps D is TRBD1 or TRBD2 (5 bases each). This CDR3 comprises 14 residues. The germline V gene encodes CDR1 PRHDT and CDR2 FYEKMQ (reference sequence). V lost 1 base, J lost 5 bases, and 8 bases lay in between. The CDR3 DNA sequence: TGTGCCAGCAGCTTAGTGAGGGGAACCGGGGAGCTGTTTTTT. As protein: CASSLVRGTGELFF.

Notes on this clonotype: A read error may explain this, as a much larger clone is one base away. V usage is TRBV4-2 and J usage is TRBJ2-1; 10 bases are shared with TRBD2. CDR1 is LGHNA and CDR2 is YNFKEQ in the germline V gene. CDR3 length: 13 residues. After removal of 4 bases from V and 12 bases from J, the junction contained 6 bases not matched to a gene. CDR3 nucleotides: TGTGCCAGCAGCCGAGGATGGACTAGCGGGCAGTTCTTC. It encodes CASSRGWTSGQFF.

At least ten counts were recorded for this clonotype. V is TRBV10-2 and J is TRBJ2-5, with a tentative D call TRBD2 (6 bases). This CDR3 region has 14 residues. Germline assignment: CDR1 WSHSY and CDR2 SAAADI. The ends were cut back, 6 bases at V and 5 bases at J, with 16 bases in the middle. For the CDR3, the DNA is TGCGCCAGCAGGCGGGGTTTGGTGGGTGAGACCCAGTACTTC. It encodes CASRRGLVGETQYF.

This clonotype was counted ten times or more. V is TRBV20-1 and J is TRBJ1-2; D gene ambiguous. The CDR3 is 14 amino acids. CDR1 DFQATT and CDR2 SNEGSKA come from the germline V gene (reference sequence). V was cut by 2 bases and J by 0 bases, with 10 bases left in between. The CDR3 coding sequence is TGCAGTGCTAGATCCGGGCAGGCTAACTATGGCTACACCTTC. This codes for CSARSGQANYGYTF.

This clonotype has at least ten counts. V gene TRBV7-6 combines with J gene TRBJ2-3; 10 positions agree with TRBD2. Germline V gene data show CDR1 as SGHVS and CDR2 as FNYEAQ. V shed 4 bases and J 1 base; nucleotides not matched to a gene: 2. The CDR3 is made up of 15 amino acids. The CDR3 sequence is CASSSGLAGTDTQYF. CDR3 bases: TGTGCCAGCAGCTCAGGACTAGCGGGCACAGATACGCAGTATTTT.

As regards this clonotype: This may be a read error, as it is one base from a much larger clone. CDR3 nucleotide sequence: TGTGCCGGCAGTAAGATTAGCGGGAGCCCAGATACGCAGTATTTT. Translated: CAGSKISGSPDTQYF. The V gene is TRBV6-1, the J gene TRBJ2-3; TRBD2 aligns across 9 bases. CDR1 is MNHNS, CDR2 SASEGT, per germline. The CDR3 sequence is 15 residues long.

This clonotype was recorded at least ten times. The rearrangement joins TRBV20-1 to TRBJ2-1, with 8 positions matching TRBD2. The ends lost 2 bases at V and 5 bases at J; junction bases unmatched: 2. The germline CDR1 and CDR2 sequences are DFQATT and SNEGSKA (reference sequence). The CDR3 is made up of 13 amino acids. CDR3 sequence (DNA): TGCAGTGCTAGATTTAGCGGGGACAATGAGCAGTTCTTC. Translated: CSARFSGDNEQFF.

This clonotype was picked up many times. The chain employs TRBV6-5 and TRBJ2-3; 9 bases agree with TRBD2. V lost 4 bases and J lost 1; bases outside the gene matches: 3. The germline V gene has CDR1 MNHEY and CDR2 SVGAGI. CDR3 length equals 15 residues. In DNA form, the CDR3 reads TGTGCCAGCAGTTTAGCGGGAGCCCGCACAGATACGCAGTATTTT. This sequence encodes CASSLAGARTDTQYF.

This clonotype appeared many times. This sequence joins TRBV28 and TRBJ2-7, with 7 bases that match TRBD2. CDR1 MDHEN and CDR2 SYDVKM come from the germline V gene. V dropped 7 bases and J dropped 1; count of bases not matched to a gene: 7. This CDR3 spans 14 amino acids. The CDR3 sequence is CASTSLGGSYEQYF. The DNA for the CDR3 is TGTGCCAGCACCTCTTTGGGGGGGTCCTACGAGCAGTACTTC.

Note on this clonotype: A much larger clone lies one base from this, so it may be a read error. This chain uses TRBV6-5 with TRBJ1-3; 7 bases align to TRBD1. Germline CDR1 MNHEY, CDR2 SVGAGI. The CDR3 is made up of 13 amino acids. CDR3 protein: CAGSMGQRTTIYF. The CDR3 nucleotides read TGTGCCGGCAGTATGGGACAGAGGACTACCATATATTTT.